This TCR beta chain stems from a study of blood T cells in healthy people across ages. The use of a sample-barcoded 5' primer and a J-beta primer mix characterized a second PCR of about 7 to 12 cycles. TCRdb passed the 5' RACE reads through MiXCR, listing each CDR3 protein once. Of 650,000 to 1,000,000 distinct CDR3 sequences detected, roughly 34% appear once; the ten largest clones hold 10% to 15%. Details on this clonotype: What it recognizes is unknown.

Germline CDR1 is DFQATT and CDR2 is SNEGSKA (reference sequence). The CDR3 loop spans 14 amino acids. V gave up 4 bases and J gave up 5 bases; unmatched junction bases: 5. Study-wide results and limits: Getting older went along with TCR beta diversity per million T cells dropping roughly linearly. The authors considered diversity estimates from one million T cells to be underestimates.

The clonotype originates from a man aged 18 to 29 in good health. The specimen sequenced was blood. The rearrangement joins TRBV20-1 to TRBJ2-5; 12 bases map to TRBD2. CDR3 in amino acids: CSATGLAGSETQYF. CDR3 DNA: TGCAGTGCTACCGGACTAGCGGGGAGCGAGACCCAGTACTTC.